The rows below give T cell receptor beta chains drawn from one sample of a study of T cells in Graves' hyperthyroidism and ophthalmopathy. MiXCR was run by TCRdb on the multiplex PCR reads, yielding one entry per CDR3 protein. The data show about 520,000 distinct CDR3 sequences, about a fifth seen once. The sample comprised blood. All receptors come from a man between 18 and 29 years old with Graves' hyperthyroidism. Each CDR3 is given with its conserved first and last residue. The D gene is left open where the match is weak. The size field is filled for only some rows; it gives once, few, many or a size class.

D	J	V	size	CDR3	DNA
.	TRBJ2-3	TRBV11-2	many	CASRPFHTRSDTQYF	TGTGCCAGCAGACCTTTCCACACAAGATCGGATACGCAGTATTTT
TRBD1	TRBJ1-5	TRBV6-2/TRBV6-3	.	CASSRQGSRLNSNQPQHF	TGTGCCAGCAGCAGACAGGGCTCAAGACTAAATAGCAATCAGCCCCAGCATTTT
.	TRBJ1-2	TRBV12-3/TRBV12-4	many	CASTLFGDYGYTF	TGTGCCAGCACCCTCTTTGGGGACTATGGCTACACCTTC
.	TRBJ1-3	TRBV14	.	CASSRASSGNTIYF	TGTGCCAGCAGCCGGGCCAGCTCTGGAAACACCATATATTTT
.	TRBJ1-2	TRBV5-6	many	CASTSFVNYGYTF	TGTGCCAGCACCTCGTTTGTGAACTATGGCTACACCTTC
.	TRBJ1-2	TRBV28	few	CASSLLGEGYGYTF	TGTGCCAGCAGTTTATTAGGGGAGGGCTATGGCTACACCTTC
.	TRBJ2-5	TRBV2	many	CASSPRLQETQYF	TGTGCCAGCAGTCCACGACTCCAAGAGACCCAGTACTTC
.	TRBJ1-1	TRBV5-1	many	CASSLVVGMNTEAFF	TGCGCCAGCAGCTTGGTTGTGGGAATGAACACTGAAGCTTTCTTT
.	TRBJ1-5	TRBV18	.	CASSPRRLNQPQHF	TGTGCCAGCTCACCAAGGCGGTTAAATCAGCCCCAGCATTTT
TRBD1	TRBJ1-1	TRBV6-2/TRBV6-3	.	CTSSSTGANTEAFF	TGTACCAGCAGCTCGACAGGGGCGAACACTGAAGCTTTCTTT
.	TRBJ1-2	TRBV9	few	CASSSKRGFGDGYTF	TGTGCCAGCAGCTCCAAGAGAGGTTTCGGGGATGGCTACACCTTC
TRBD1	TRBJ1-2	TRBV30	.	CAWSPDRNYGYTF	TGTGCCTGGAGTCCGGACAGGAACTATGGCTACACCTTC
TRBD1	TRBJ2-7	TRBV12-3/TRBV12-4	many	CASSSWTGAYEQYF	TGTGCCAGCAGTTCCTGGACAGGGGCCTACGAGCAGTACTTC
.	TRBJ2-7	TRBV27	once	CASSPEERTYEQYF	TGTGCCAGCAGTCCAGAGGAAAGAACCTACGAGCAGTACTTC
TRBD1	TRBJ1-1	TRBV2	many	CASSETGGREAFF	TGTGCCAGCAGCGAGACAGGGGGGAGGGAAGCTTTCTTT
.	TRBJ1-5	TRBV28	many	CASSFNVGQPQHF	TGTGCCAGCAGTTTTAACGTTGGCCAGCCCCAGCATTTT
.	TRBJ1-5	TRBV19	.	CASSITGHQPQHF	TGTGCCAGTAGTATCACAGGGCATCAGCCCCAGCATTTT
.	TRBJ1-1	TRBV29-1	many	CSVGGQFTEAFF	TGCAGCGTCGGCGGACAGTTCACTGAAGCTTTCTTT
.	TRBJ1-3	TRBV6-2/TRBV6-3	many	CASSYSRRGPVAGNTIYF	TGTGCCAGCAGTTACTCGAGAAGAGGCCCAGTCGCGGGAAACACCATATATTTT
TRBD1	TRBJ1-2	TRBV6-1	.	CASRNGQGYGYTF	TGTGCCAGCAGAAACGGACAGGGGTACGGCTACACCTTC
TRBD1	TRBJ1-6	TRBV30	few	CAWSAGQANSPLHF	TGTGCCTGGAGTGCTGGACAGGCAAATTCACCCCTCCACTTT
.	TRBJ2-7	TRBV2	many	CASIGRGEQYF	TGTGCCAGCATAGGAAGGGGCGAGCAGTACTTC